These 8 T cell receptor beta chains came from one sample sequenced in a study of blood T cell repertoires in COVID-19. Using immunoSEQ multiplex PCR, the repertoire was profiled, and TCRdb retains in-frame clones only, with some absent. The repertoire holds roughly 77,000 clones, approximately 90% seen once, with roughly 6.2% in the top ten. Sequenced: peripheral blood. The origin of the receptors is a woman aged 80 or over with active COVID-19.

The chain joins TRBV19 to TRBJ2-7; D not resolved. The CDR3 has 11 amino acids. V was cut by 5 bases and J by 2 bases, with 4 bases left in between. Germline-derived CDR1 and CDR2 are LNHDA and SQIVND (reference sequence). This CDR3 reads CASSATYEQYF. CDR3 nucleotide sequence: TGTGCCAGTAGTGCGACCTACGAGCAGTACTTC.

J is TRBJ2-1 and V is TRBV11-2; 8 bases fit TRBD2. The CDR3 is made up of 18 amino acids. V dropped 5 bases and J dropped 5; count of bases not matched to a gene: 17. The germline CDR1 and CDR2 sequences are SGHAT and FQNNGV. The CDR3 DNA follows: TGTGCCAGCAGCCAATCAGCGCATGCAGCGGGAGAGGACAATGAGCAGTTCTTC. Residues: CASSQSAHAAGEDNEQFF.

The chain has TRBV30 and TRBJ2-7; 12 nucleotides agree with TRBD2. The CDR3 sequence is 21 residues long. J gave up 7 bases and V 2 bases, and 27 bases lay outside the gene matches. The germline V gene encodes CDR1 GTSNPN and CDR2 SVGIG (reference sequence). The CDR3 DNA follows: TGTGCCTGGAGTCGCACAGGGGTGACTAGCGGGAGTCTTTTTGGAGAGTCGGAGCAGTACTTC. Protein product: CAWSRTGVTSGSLFGESEQYF.

This rearrangement joins TRBV2 to TRBJ2-2, with D possibly being TRBD1 (6 bases). Germline CDR1 SNHLY, CDR2 FYNNEI. The CDR3 extends over 13 amino acids. Trimming removed 6 bases from V and 9 bases from J, with 14 bases in between. This CDR3 is CASSVQGLRELFF. Written as DNA, the CDR3 is TGTGCCAGCAGCGTACAGGGTTTAAGGGAGCTGTTTTTT.

This chain uses TRBV28 with TRBJ2-7, with D possibly being TRBD2 (6 bases). CDR1 MDHEN and CDR2 SYDVKM come from the germline V gene. The CDR3 totals 15 residues. Between the trimmed V and J ends, which lost 8 bases and 3 bases, there was a span of 20 bases. The CDR3 coding sequence is TGTGCCAGCTGCGGGGCCCAAATGGGGTACTACGAGCAGTACTTC. This encodes CASCGAQMGYYEQYF.

The chain employs TRBV6-6 and TRBJ1-1, with 9 bases that match TRBD1. Looked up from germline, CDR1 is MNHNY and CDR2 is SVGAGI (reference sequence). The V and J ends lost 0 bases and 3 bases, in that order; junction bases with no gene match: 5. This CDR3 has 16 residues. This chain's CDR3 is CASSYSGQGPYTEAFF. In nucleotides, the CDR3 is TGTGCCAGCAGTTACTCCGGACAGGGGCCATACACTGAAGCTTTCTTT.

The rearrangement uses TRBV6-6 and TRBJ2-7; D ambiguous. CDR3 length equals 12 residues. Trimming cost V 6 bases and J 4 bases, with 10 bases left between them. Germline V gene sequence: CDR1 MNHNY, CDR2 SVGAGI (reference sequence). The CDR3 here is CASSLSRYEQYF. The CDR3, as DNA: TGTGCCAGCAGCCTATCGAGGTACGAGCAGTACTTC.

The chain has TRBV5-3 and TRBJ1-1; 9 nucleotides align to TRBD1. TRBV5-3 counts as an open reading frame of uncertain function. Trimming removed 2 bases from V and 1 base from J; junction bases left unmatched: 9. This CDR3 contains 17 residues. The CDR3 DNA reads TGTGCCAGAAGCTTTACAGGGGGCGAGAGGAAGAACACTGAAGCTTTCTTT. The encoded protein is CARSFTGGERKNTEAFF.